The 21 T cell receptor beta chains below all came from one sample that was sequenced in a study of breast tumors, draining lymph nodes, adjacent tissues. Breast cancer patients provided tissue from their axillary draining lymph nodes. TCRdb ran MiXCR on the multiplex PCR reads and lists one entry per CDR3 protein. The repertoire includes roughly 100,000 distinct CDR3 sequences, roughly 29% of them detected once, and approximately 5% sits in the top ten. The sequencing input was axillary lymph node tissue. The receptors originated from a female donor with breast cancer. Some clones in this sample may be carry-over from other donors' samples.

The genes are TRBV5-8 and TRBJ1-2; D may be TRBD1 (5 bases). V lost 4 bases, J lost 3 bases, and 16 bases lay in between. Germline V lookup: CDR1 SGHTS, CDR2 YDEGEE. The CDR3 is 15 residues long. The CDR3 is CASSPSGGIYYGYTF. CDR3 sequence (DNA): TGTGCCAGCAGCCCAAGTGGGGGAATCTACTATGGCTACACCTTC.

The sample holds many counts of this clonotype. CDR3 sequence reads: CASSLQRTLEQYF. The CDR3 DNA is TGCGCCAGCAGCTTACAACGGACGCTAGAGCAGTACTTC. The rearrangement uses TRBV5-1 and TRBJ2-7; D gene uncertain. V lost 2 bases and J lost 7, with 13 bases in between. CDR3 length equals 13 residues. CDR1 and CDR2 from the germline V gene are SGHRS and YFSETQ.

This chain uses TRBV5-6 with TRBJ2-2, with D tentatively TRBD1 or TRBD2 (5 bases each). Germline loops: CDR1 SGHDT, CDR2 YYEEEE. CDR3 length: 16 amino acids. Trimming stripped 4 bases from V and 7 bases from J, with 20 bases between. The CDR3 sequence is CASSVPGQGVDGELFF. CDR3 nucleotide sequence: TGTGCCAGCAGCGTTCCGGGGCAAGGGGTAGACGGGGAGCTGTTTTTT.

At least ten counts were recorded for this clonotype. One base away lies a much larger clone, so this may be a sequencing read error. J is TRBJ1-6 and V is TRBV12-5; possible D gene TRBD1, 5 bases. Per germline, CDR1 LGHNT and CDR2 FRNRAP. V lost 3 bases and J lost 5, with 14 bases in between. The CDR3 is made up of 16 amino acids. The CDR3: CASGFVRSGNNSPLHF. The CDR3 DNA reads TGTGCTAGTGGTTTCGTAAGGTCAGGGAATAATTCACCCCTCCACTTT. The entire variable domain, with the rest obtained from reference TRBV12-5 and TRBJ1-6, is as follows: DARVTQTPRHKVTEMGQEVTMRCQPILGHNTVFWYRQTMMQGLELLAYFRNRAPLDDSGMPKDRFSAEMPDATLATLKIQPSEPRDSAVYFCASGFVRSGNNSPLHFGNGTRLTVT.

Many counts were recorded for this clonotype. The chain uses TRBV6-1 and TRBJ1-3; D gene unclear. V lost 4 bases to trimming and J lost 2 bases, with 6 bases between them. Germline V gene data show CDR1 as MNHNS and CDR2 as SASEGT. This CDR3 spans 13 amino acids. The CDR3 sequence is CASSGEAGNTIYF. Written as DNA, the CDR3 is TGTGCCAGCAGTGGGGAGGCTGGAAACACCATATATTTT.

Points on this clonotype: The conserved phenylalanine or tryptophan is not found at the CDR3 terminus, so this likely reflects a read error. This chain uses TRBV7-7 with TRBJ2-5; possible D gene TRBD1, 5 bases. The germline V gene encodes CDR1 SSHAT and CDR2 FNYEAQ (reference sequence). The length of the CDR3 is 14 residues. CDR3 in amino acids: CASSLSFRAETQYL. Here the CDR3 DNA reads TGTGCTAGCAGCTTAAGCTTCAGGGCAGAGACCCAGTACTTA.

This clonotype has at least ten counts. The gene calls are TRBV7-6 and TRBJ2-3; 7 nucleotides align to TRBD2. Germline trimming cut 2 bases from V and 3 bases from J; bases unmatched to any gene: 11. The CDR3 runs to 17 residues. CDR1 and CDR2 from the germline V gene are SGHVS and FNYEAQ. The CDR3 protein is CASSLFIMERGTDTQYF. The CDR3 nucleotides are TGTGCCAGCAGCTTATTCATCATGGAGCGGGGAACAGATACGCAGTATTTT. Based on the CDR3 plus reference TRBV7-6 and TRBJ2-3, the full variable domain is GAGVSQSPRYKVTKRGQDVALRCDPISGHVSLYWYRQALGQGPEFLTYFNYEAQQDKSGLPNDRFSAERPEGSISTLTIQRTEQRDSAMYRCASSLFIMERGTDTQYFGPGTRLTVL.

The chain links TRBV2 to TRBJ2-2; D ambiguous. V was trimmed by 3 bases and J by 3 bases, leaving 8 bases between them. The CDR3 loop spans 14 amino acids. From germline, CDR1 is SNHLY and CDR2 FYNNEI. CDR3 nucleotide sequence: TGTGCCAGCAGTGATAACGAGTACACCGGGGAGCTGTTTTTT. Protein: CASSDNEYTGELFF.

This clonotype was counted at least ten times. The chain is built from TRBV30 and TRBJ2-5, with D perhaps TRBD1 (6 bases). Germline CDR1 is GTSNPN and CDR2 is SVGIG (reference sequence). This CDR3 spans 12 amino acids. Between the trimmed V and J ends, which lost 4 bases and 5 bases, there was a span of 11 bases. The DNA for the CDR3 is TGTGCCTGGAACAGGGTGTCGGAGACCCAGTACTTC. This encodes CAWNRVSETQYF.

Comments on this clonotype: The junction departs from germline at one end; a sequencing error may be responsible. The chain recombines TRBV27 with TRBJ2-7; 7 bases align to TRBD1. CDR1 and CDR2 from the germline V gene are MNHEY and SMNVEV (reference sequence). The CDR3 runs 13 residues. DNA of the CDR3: TGTGCCAGCAGCCGGGACAGAGCCTACGGGCAGTACTTC. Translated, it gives CASSRDRAYGQYF.

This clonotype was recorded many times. CDR3 DNA: TGTGCCAGTACAGGAACTAGCGGGATTGGCGCAGATACGCAGTATTTT. This codes for CASTGTSGIGADTQYF. The chain joins TRBV19 to TRBJ2-3; 10 nucleotides match TRBD2. The CDR3 is 16 amino acids. Losses at the gene ends were 7 bases for V and 4 bases for J; bases not matched to a gene: 11. Germline assignment: CDR1 LNHDA and CDR2 SQIVND (reference sequence).

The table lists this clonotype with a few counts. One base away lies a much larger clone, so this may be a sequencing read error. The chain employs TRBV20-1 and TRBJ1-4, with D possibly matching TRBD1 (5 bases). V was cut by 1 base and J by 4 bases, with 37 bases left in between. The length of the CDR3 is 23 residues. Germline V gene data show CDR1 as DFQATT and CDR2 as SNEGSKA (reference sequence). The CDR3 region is CSARGTIMLTGSGPTHNNEKLFF. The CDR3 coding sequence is TGCAGTGCTAGAGGTACGATAATGTTAACAGGCTCAGGCCCAACACATAATAATGAAAAACTGTTTTTT.

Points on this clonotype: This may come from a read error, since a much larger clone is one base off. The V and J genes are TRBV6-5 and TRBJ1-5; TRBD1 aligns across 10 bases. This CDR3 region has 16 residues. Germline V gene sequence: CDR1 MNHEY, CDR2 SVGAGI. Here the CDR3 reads CASSSGTGVLNQLQHF. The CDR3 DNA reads TGTGCCAGCAGTTCGGGGACAGGGGTCCTCAATCAGCTCCAGCATTTT.

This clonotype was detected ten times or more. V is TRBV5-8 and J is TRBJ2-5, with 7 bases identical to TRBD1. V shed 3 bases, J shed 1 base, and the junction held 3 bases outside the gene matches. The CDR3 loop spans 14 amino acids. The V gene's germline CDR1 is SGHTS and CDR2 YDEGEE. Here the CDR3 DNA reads TGTGCCAGCAGCTCAACAGGGGCCCAAGAGACCCAGTACTTC. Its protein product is CASSSTGAQETQYF.

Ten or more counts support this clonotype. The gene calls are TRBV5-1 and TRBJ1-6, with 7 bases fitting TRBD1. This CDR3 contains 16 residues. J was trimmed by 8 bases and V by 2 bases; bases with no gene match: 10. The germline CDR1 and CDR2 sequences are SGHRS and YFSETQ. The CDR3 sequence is CASSFTWNRGDSPLHF. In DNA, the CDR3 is TGCGCCAGCAGCTTCACATGGAACAGGGGAGATTCACCCCTCCACTTT.

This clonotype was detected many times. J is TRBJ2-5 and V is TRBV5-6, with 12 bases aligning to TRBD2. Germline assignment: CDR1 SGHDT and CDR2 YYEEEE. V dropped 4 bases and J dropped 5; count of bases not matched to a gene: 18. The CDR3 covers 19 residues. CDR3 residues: CASSITGIGTSGRSETQYF. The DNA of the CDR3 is TGTGCCAGCAGCATAACAGGGATCGGGACTAGCGGGCGGTCGGAGACCCAGTACTTC.

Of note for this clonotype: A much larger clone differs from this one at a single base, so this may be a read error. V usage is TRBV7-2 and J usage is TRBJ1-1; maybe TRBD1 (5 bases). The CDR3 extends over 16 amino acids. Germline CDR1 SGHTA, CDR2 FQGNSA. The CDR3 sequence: CASSTDTTGRNTEPFF. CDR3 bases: TGTGCCAGCAGCACCGACACTACGGGACGGAACACTGAACCTTTCTTT.

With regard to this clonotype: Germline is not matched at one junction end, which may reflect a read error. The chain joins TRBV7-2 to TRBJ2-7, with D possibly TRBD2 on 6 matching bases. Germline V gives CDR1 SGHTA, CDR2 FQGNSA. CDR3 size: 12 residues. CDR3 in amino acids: CASSLARGELYF. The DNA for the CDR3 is TGTGCCAGCAGCTTAGCGCGCGGGGAGCTGTACTTC.

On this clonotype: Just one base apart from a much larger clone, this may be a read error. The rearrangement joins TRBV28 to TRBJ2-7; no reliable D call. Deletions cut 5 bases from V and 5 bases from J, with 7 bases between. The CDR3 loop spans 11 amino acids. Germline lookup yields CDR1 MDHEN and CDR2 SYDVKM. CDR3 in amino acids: CASSLMNEQYF. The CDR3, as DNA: TGTGCCAGCAGTCTTATGAACGAGCAGTACTTC.

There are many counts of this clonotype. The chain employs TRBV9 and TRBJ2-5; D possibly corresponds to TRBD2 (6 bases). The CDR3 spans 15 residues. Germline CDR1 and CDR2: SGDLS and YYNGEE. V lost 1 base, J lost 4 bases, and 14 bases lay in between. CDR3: CASSVSGVAGETQYF. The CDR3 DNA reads TGTGCCAGCAGCGTATCGGGGGTAGCTGGAGAGACCCAGTACTTC.

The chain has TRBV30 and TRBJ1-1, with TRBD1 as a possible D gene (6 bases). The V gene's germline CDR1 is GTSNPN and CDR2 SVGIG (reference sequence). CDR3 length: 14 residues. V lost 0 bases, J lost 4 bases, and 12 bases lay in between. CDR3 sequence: CAWSVAQGTTEAFF. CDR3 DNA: TGTGCCTGGAGTGTCGCCCAGGGGACCACTGAAGCTTTCTTT.